This T cell receptor beta chain came from a study of T cells in Graves' hyperthyroidism and ophthalmopathy. Overall study findings and caveats: Most thyroid clonotypes expanded above 0.001 were also detected in blood. Ophthalmopathy stood apart from stable hyperthyroidism in a 13 V-J model. It was a median roughly six months before onset that the model predicted ophthalmopathy.

Patients affected by ophthalmopathy presented a Clinical Activity Score of at least 3, a NOSPECS grade of at least 4, and disease duration below 3 months. This clonotype has at least ten counts. Its antigen is unidentified. Germline V gene lookup returns CDR1 LNHDA and CDR2 SQIVND (reference sequence). The CDR3 runs 13 residues. Trimming removed 3 bases at V and 5 bases at J, with 10 bases between. Researchers amplified the TCR beta CDR3 regions from RNA transcripts. HTBI primers drove first-round RT-PCR of the TCR CDR3. TCRdb used MiXCR to reprocess the multiplex PCR reads, holding one entry per CDR3 protein. The sample carries fewer than 750,000 distinct CDR3 sequences, 14% to 15% recorded once.

This TCR was recovered from a woman in her thirties or forties with Graves' ophthalmopathy. The material sequenced was blood. The chain combines TRBV19 with TRBJ2-5; D might be TRBD1 (5 bases). For the CDR3, the DNA is TGTGCCAGTAGTATCAGGGAAGTGGAGACCCAGTACTTC. This codes for CASSIREVETQYF.